This TCR beta chain was identified during a study of T cell repertoires in cytomegalovirus infection. The wider study: Public TCR beta signatures marked donors with CMV infection and the matching HLA. Study outcomes and limitations: In two of eight donors, the top clonotype was HLA-C-restricted CMV-specific.

Concerning this clonotype: Its specificity is not known.

TCRdb re-called the reads with MiXCR, one entry per CDR3 protein. The sample holds fewer than 300,000 distinct CDR3 sequences; roughly 26% are singletons and the top ten take approximately 15%. The sequencing input was PBMCs. The TCR sequence derives from a human donor in good health (CMV status not recorded). Some clones in this sample may be carry-over from other donors' samples.

Written as DNA, the CDR3 is TGTGCCAGCAGGAGACGGGAAAACATTCAGTACTTC. It yields the protein CASRRRENIQYF. The chain has TRBV28 and TRBJ2-4; no clear D. CDR1 MDHEN and CDR2 SYDVKM come from the germline V gene. Between the trimmed V and J ends, which lost 6 bases and 5 bases, there was a span of 8 bases. This CDR3 spans 12 amino acids.